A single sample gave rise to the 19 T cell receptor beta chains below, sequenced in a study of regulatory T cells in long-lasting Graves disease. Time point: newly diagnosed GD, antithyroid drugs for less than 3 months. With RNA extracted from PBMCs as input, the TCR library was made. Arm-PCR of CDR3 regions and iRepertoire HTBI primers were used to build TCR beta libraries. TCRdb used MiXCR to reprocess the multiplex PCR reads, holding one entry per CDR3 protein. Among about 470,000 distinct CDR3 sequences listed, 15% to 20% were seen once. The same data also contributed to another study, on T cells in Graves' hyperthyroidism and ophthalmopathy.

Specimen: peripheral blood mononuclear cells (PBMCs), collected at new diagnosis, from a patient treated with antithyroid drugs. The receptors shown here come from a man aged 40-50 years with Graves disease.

In DNA, the CDR3 is TGTGCCAGCTCACGGCCACTTTCTGGGGCCAACGTCCTGACTTTC. It translates to CASSRPLSGANVLTF. The chain recombines TRBV18 with TRBJ2-6; the D is unclear. This CDR3 has 15 residues. V was clipped by 4 bases and J by 1 base, with 8 bases between them. Germline V gene sequence: CDR1 KGHSH, CDR2 LQKENI.

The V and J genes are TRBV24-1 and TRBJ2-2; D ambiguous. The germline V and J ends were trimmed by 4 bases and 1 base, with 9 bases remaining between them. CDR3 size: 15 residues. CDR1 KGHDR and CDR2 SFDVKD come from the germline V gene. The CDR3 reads CATSDVGLNTGELFF. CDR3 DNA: TGTGCCACCAGTGACGTGGGTTTGAACACCGGGGAGCTGTTTTTT.

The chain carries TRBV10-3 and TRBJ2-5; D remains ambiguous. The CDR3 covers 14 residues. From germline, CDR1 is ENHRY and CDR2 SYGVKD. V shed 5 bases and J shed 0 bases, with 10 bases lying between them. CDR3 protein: CAISIFGDQETQYF. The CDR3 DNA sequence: TGTGCCATCAGTATCTTCGGAGACCAAGAGACCCAGTACTTC.

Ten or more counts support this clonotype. The DNA for the CDR3 is TGTGCCTGGAGTGCCGGGGGGGGGCCCGGACAGCCCCAGCATTTT. Translating gives CAWSAGGGPGQPQHF. This chain connects TRBV30 to TRBJ1-5; a possible D gene is TRBD1 (6 bases). The V and J ends lost 1 base and 7 bases respectively, with 17 bases between them. Germline V gene data show CDR1 as GTSNPN and CDR2 as SVGIG (reference sequence). The CDR3 has 15 residues.

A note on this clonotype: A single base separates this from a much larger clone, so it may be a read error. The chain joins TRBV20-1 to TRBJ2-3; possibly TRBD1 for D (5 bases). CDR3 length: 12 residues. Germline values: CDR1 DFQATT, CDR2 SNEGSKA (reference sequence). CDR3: CRIQESTDTQCF. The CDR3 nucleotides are TGCAGGATACAGGAGAGCACAGATACGCAGTGTTTT.

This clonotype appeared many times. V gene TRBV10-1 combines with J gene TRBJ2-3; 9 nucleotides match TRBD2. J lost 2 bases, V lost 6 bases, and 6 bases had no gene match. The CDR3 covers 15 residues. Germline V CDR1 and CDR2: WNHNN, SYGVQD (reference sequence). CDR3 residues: CASSPAGGDTDTQYF. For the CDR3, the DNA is TGCGCCAGCAGCCCAGCGGGAGGCGACACAGATACGCAGTATTTT.

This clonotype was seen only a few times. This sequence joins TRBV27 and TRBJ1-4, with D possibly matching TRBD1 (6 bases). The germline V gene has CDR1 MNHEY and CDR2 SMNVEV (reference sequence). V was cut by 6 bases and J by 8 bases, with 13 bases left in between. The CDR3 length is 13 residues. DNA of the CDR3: TGTGCCAGCAGCCCGGGGGGCTCCGAAAAACTGTTTTTT. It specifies CASSPGGSEKLFF.

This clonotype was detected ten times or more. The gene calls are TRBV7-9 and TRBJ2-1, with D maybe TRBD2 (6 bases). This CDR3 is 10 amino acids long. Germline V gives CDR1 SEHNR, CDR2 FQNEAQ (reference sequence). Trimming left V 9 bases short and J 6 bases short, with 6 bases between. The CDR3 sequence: CASSGNEQFF. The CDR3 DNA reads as TGTGCCAGTAGCGGCAATGAGCAGTTCTTC.

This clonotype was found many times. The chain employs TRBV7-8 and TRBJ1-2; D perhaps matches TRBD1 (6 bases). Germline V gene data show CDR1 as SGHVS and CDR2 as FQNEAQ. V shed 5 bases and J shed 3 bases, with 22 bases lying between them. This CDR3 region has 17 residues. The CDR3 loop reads CASSDNTGWYRYYGYTF. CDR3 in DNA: TGTGCCAGCAGCGATAATACAGGGTGGTACCGGTACTATGGCTACACCTTC.

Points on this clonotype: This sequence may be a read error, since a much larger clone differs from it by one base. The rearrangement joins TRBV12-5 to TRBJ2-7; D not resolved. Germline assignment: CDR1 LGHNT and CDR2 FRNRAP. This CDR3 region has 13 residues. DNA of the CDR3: TGTCCTAGTGGTTTCGCTAATCGGGACGAGCAGTACTTC. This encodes CPSGFANRDEQYF.

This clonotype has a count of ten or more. For the CDR3, the DNA is TGTGCCAGCAGTCCAGGGACAGGCTGGGAAGCTTTCTTT. Its translation: CASSPGTGWEAFF. The J gene is TRBJ1-1, the V gene TRBV27, with 8 bases identical to TRBD1. CDR1 and CDR2 (germline): MNHEY, SMNVEV (reference sequence). This CDR3 is 13 amino acids long. Trimming cost V 5 bases and J 8 bases; bases outside gene matches: 7.

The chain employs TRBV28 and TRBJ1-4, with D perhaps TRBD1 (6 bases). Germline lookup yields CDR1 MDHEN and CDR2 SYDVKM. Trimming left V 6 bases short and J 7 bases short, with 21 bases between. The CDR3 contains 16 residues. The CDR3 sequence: CASSPLGRGRGEKLFF. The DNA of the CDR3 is TGTGCCAGCAGCCCGCTTGGTCGGGGGCGAGGTGAAAAACTGTTTTTT.

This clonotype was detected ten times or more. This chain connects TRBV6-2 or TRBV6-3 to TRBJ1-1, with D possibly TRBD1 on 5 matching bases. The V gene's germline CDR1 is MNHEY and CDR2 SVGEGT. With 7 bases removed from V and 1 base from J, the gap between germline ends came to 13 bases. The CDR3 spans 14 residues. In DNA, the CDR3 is TGTGCCAGCAACAATCCAGGGAGGAACACTGAAGCTTTCTTT. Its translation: CASNNPGRNTEAFF.

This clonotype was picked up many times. CDR3 nucleotides: TGTGCCAGCAGTAGGGCAGGGGAGAGCACTGAAGCTTTCTTT. This codes for CASSRAGESTEAFF. V is TRBV6-1 and J is TRBJ1-1, with a weak D call TRBD1 (6 bases). V was clipped by 5 bases and J by 4 bases, with 14 bases between them. Looked up from germline, CDR1 is MNHNS and CDR2 is SASEGT. The CDR3 has 14 amino acids.

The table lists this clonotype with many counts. CDR3 DNA: TGTGCCTGGAGCCGGGACAGGGGGCAGATTGCGAGCAATCAGCCCCAGCATTTT. This encodes CAWSRDRGQIASNQPQHF. The genes are TRBV30 and TRBJ1-5; 12 bases align to TRBD1. The germline CDR1 and CDR2 sequences are GTSNPN and SVGIG (reference sequence). J was trimmed by 1 base and V by 3 bases; bases with no gene match: 10. The CDR3 is 18 residues long.

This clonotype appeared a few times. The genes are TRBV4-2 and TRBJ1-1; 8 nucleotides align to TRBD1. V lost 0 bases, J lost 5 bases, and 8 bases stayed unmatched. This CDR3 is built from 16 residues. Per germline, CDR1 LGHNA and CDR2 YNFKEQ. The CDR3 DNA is TGTGCCAGCAGCCAAGATATTAACAGGGGGAGTACTGAAGCTTTCTTT. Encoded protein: CASSQDINRGSTEAFF.

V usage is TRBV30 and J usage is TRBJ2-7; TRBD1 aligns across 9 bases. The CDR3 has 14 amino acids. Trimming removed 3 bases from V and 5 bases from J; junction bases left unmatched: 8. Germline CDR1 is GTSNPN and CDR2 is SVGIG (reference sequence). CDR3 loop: CAWSERDRAHEQYF. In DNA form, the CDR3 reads TGTGCCTGGAGCGAAAGGGACAGGGCCCACGAGCAGTACTTC.

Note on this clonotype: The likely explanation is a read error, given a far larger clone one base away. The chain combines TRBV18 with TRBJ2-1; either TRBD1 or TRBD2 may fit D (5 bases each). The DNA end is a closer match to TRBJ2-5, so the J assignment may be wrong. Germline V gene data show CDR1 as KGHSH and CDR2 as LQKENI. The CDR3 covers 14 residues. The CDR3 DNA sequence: TGTGCCAGCTCACCAACCGGGACGCAAGAGACCCAGTACTTC. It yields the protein CASSPTGTQETQYF.

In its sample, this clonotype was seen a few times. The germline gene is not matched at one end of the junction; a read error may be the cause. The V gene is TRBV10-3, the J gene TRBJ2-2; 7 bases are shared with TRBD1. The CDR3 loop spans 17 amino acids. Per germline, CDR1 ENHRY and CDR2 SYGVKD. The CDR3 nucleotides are TGTGCCATCAGTGAGTCGGGGACAGCCGCGAGGACCGGGGAGCTGCTTTTT. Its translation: CAISESGTAARTGELLF.